A selection of T cell receptor beta chains follows, all from one sample in a study of cytomegalovirus exposure and HLA in healthy donors. Measured with immunoSEQ multiplex PCR; TCRdb has only the in-frame clones, and not every one. Of around 120,000 clones in the sample, around two thirds were seen once. The sequenced sample was PBMCs. The receptors were sampled from a middle-aged woman in good health and CMV-seropositive. CDR3s include the opening cysteine and the closing phenylalanine or tryptophan. D genes are given only for firm matches. The listing skips clone size in some rows; elsewhere it reads once, few, many or a size class.

CDR3 DNA: TGCGCCAGCAGCCAAGATACGAGGGAGGCAATGAGTGAGCAGTTCTTC
CDR3 protein: CASSQDTREAMSEQFF
D gene: NA
clone size: NA
V gene: TRBV4-1
J gene: TRBJ2-1

CDR3 DNA: TGTGCCAGCAGTGAAGGACTAGCGGGAGGTAACGAGCAGTACTTC
CDR3 protein: CASSEGLAGGNEQYF
D gene: TRBD2
clone size: NA
V gene: TRBV6-1
J gene: TRBJ2-7

CDR3 DNA: TGTGCCAGTAGTTTCCGAGGGGGCGCTATCTATGGCTACACCTTC
CDR3 protein: CASSFRGGAIYGYTF
D gene: TRBD1
clone size: NA
V gene: TRBV19
J gene: TRBJ1-2

CDR3 DNA: TGTGCCAGCAGTCCACAGGGGAGCACCTACGAGCAGTACTTC
CDR3 protein: CASSPQGSTYEQYF
D gene: TRBD1
clone size: NA
V gene: TRBV7-6
J gene: TRBJ2-7

CDR3 DNA: TGTGCCAGCAGTGACCCAGGGGTCGTGAGCAATCAGCCCCAGCATTTT
CDR3 protein: CASSDPGVVSNQPQHF
D gene: NA
clone size: NA
V gene: TRBV2
J gene: TRBJ1-5

CDR3 DNA: TGTGCCAGCACCCGGAGCCCCGACAATGAGCAGTTCTTC
CDR3 protein: CASTRSPDNEQFF
D gene: NA
clone size: NA
V gene: TRBV6-5
J gene: TRBJ2-1

CDR3 DNA: TGTGCCAGCAGTCATATGCAGGGCGGGGAGACTGAAGCTTTCTTT
CDR3 protein: CASSHMQGGETEAFF
D gene: NA
clone size: NA
V gene: TRBV28
J gene: TRBJ1-1

CDR3 DNA: TGTGCCAGCAGCTACCCCCCGGGTTCGCCGCCGGAGACCCAGTACTTC
CDR3 protein: CASSYPPGSPPETQYF
D gene: NA
clone size: NA
V gene: TRBV7-2
J gene: TRBJ2-5

CDR3 DNA: TGTGCCAGTAGTCTGGACACCGTAACAGATACGCAGTATTTT
CDR3 protein: CASSLDTVTDTQYF
D gene: NA
clone size: once
V gene: TRBV19
J gene: TRBJ2-3

CDR3 DNA: TGTGCCAGCAGTTCTCCGGGATTTTACGAGCAGTACTTC
CDR3 protein: CASSSPGFYEQYF
D gene: NA
clone size: NA
V gene: TRBV27
J gene: TRBJ2-7

CDR3 DNA: TGTGCCATTCGTAGCACCGGGGAGCTGTTTTTT
CDR3 protein: CAIRSTGELFF
D gene: NA
clone size: NA
V gene: TRBV10-3
J gene: TRBJ2-2

CDR3 DNA: TGTGCCAGCAGTCTCCTCGGGGGAAACGAGCAGTACTTC
CDR3 protein: CASSLLGGNEQYF
D gene: NA
clone size: NA
V gene: TRBV25-1
J gene: TRBJ2-7

CDR3 DNA: TGTGCCTGGAGTACTACCTTTAGCTCCTACGAGCAGTACTTC
CDR3 protein: CAWSTTFSSYEQYF
D gene: NA
clone size: NA
V gene: TRBV30
J gene: TRBJ2-7

CDR3 DNA: TGTGCCAGCAATGATAGTACAGCCTACGAGCAGTACTTC
CDR3 protein: CASNDSTAYEQYF
D gene: NA
clone size: NA
V gene: TRBV2
J gene: TRBJ2-7

CDR3 DNA: TGCGCCAGCAGCCAAGAATGGCGGGAGGGCCGGCAGTACTTC
CDR3 protein: CASSQEWREGRQYF
D gene: TRBD2
clone size: NA
V gene: TRBV4-1
J gene: TRBJ2-7

CDR3 DNA: TGCGCCAGCAGCTTGGGGGGTTCGGGGGTCGGTGAAGCTTTCTTT
CDR3 protein: CASSLGGSGVGEAFF
D gene: NA
clone size: once
V gene: TRBV5-1
J gene: TRBJ1-1

CDR3 DNA: TGTGCCAGTCAAGAATCGGGACAGCTTAACTATGGCTACACCTTC
CDR3 protein: CASQESGQLNYGYTF
D gene: TRBD1
clone size: NA
V gene: TRBV19
J gene: TRBJ1-2

CDR3 DNA: TGCGCCAGCAGCTTGCAACAGGGGGCGGGTGAGCAGTACTTC
CDR3 protein: CASSLQQGAGEQYF
D gene: TRBD1
clone size: NA
V gene: TRBV5-1
J gene: TRBJ2-7

CDR3 DNA: TGTGCCAGCAGTGGTAGGAGCAACTATGGCTACACCTTC
CDR3 protein: CASSGRSNYGYTF
D gene: NA
clone size: NA
V gene: TRBV2
J gene: TRBJ1-2

CDR3 DNA: TGTGCCATCAGCTACGGGACTAGCGGGAGGTCCTCCTACAATGAGCAGTTCTTC
CDR3 protein: CAISYGTSGRSSYNEQFF
D gene: TRBD2
clone size: NA
V gene: TRBV10-3
J gene: TRBJ2-1

CDR3 DNA: TGTGCCTGGAGTGTACGGGGCACTGAAGCTTTCTTT
CDR3 protein: CAWSVRGTEAFF
D gene: NA
clone size: NA
V gene: TRBV30
J gene: TRBJ1-1

CDR3 DNA: TGTGCCAGTAGCCGGGGGGCAGGGGAGACCCAGTACTTC
CDR3 protein: CASSRGAGETQYF
D gene: NA
clone size: NA
V gene: TRBV7-6
J gene: TRBJ2-5

CDR3 DNA: TGTGCCAGCAGCTTCACAGCGGGAGCAACCAATGAGCAGTTCTTC
CDR3 protein: CASSFTAGATNEQFF
D gene: TRBD2
clone size: NA
V gene: TRBV7-2
J gene: TRBJ2-1

CDR3 DNA: TGTGCCAGCAGTACAGGGATTTTAGAGACCCAGTACTTC
CDR3 protein: CASSTGILETQYF
D gene: NA
clone size: NA
V gene: TRBV6-6
J gene: TRBJ2-5

CDR3 DNA: TGTGCCAGCAGCGTAGTAGGAGGCGGAAACACCATATATTTT
CDR3 protein: CASSVVGGGNTIYF
D gene: NA
clone size: NA
V gene: TRBV9
J gene: TRBJ1-3

CDR3 DNA: TGCGCCAGCAGCTTGACCCGAGGTCGCATGAACACTGAAGCTTTCTTT
CDR3 protein: CASSLTRGRMNTEAFF
D gene: NA
clone size: NA
V gene: TRBV5-1
J gene: TRBJ1-1

CDR3 DNA: TGTGCCAGCAGCCAAGATCGGGTTTCCTCTGGGGCCAACGTCCTGACTTTC
CDR3 protein: CASSQDRVSSGANVLTF
D gene: NA
clone size: few
V gene: TRBV4-2
J gene: TRBJ2-6

CDR3 DNA: TGTTCCAGCAGCTTAGGGACTAGCGGATCCCACGAGCAGTACTTC
CDR3 protein: CSSSLGTSGSHEQYF
D gene: TRBD2
clone size: few
V gene: TRBV7-9
J gene: TRBJ2-7

CDR3 DNA: TGTGCCAGCAGCTTAGATACGGTCGCCAGGAATGAGCAGTTCTTC
CDR3 protein: CASSLDTVARNEQFF
D gene: NA
clone size: NA
V gene: TRBV7-2
J gene: TRBJ2-1

CDR3 DNA: TGCGCCAGCAGCATGGGGACTACGACAGCAACGAATCACCAGCATTTT
CDR3 protein: CASSMGTTTATNHQHF
D gene: NA
clone size: NA
V gene: TRBV5-1
J gene: TRBJ1-5

CDR3 DNA: TGTGCCAGCAGCCGACTAGCAGATACCGGGGAGCTGTTTTTT
CDR3 protein: CASSRLADTGELFF
D gene: TRBD2
clone size: NA
V gene: TRBV6-5
J gene: TRBJ2-2

CDR3 DNA: TGTGCCAGCAGCTTAGTAGTGGCCGGGGGTACTGAAGCTTTCTTT
CDR3 protein: CASSLVVAGGTEAFF
D gene: NA
clone size: NA
V gene: TRBV7-9
J gene: TRBJ1-1

CDR3 DNA: TGCGCCAGCAGCGAGGGTATATCTTATCAGCCCCAGCATTTT
CDR3 protein: CASSEGISYQPQHF
D gene: NA
clone size: NA
V gene: TRBV4-1
J gene: TRBJ1-5

CDR3 DNA: TGTGCCAGCAATACCCTAGAGGGGTGGAGGCTAGCGGTCTACGAGCAGTACTTC
CDR3 protein: CASNTLEGWRLAVYEQYF
D gene: TRBD2
clone size: NA
V gene: TRBV28
J gene: TRBJ2-7

CDR3 DNA: TGTGCCAGCAGCGACCAGACAGGCACTGAAGCTTTCTTT
CDR3 protein: CASSDQTGTEAFF
D gene: NA
clone size: NA
V gene: TRBV25-1
J gene: TRBJ1-1

CDR3 DNA: TGTGCCAGCAGCCAAGACAGGCTAGCGGGTAACACCGGGGAGCTGTTTTTT
CDR3 protein: CASSQDRLAGNTGELFF
D gene: TRBD2
clone size: NA
V gene: TRBV4-2
J gene: TRBJ2-2

CDR3 DNA: TGCGCCAGCAGCCTGACAGGGATGAATCCCTACGAGCAGTACTTC
CDR3 protein: CASSLTGMNPYEQYF
D gene: TRBD1
clone size: few
V gene: TRBV5-1
J gene: TRBJ2-7

CDR3 DNA: TGCGCCAGCAGCCCCTCCGGCGGGCCAACTAATGAAAAACTGTTTTTT
CDR3 protein: CASSPSGGPTNEKLFF
D gene: NA
clone size: NA
V gene: TRBV5-1
J gene: TRBJ1-4

CDR3 DNA: TGTGCCAGCAGCTTAACGACTAGCTCAGATACGCAGTATTTT
CDR3 protein: CASSLTTSSDTQYF
D gene: TRBD2
clone size: few
V gene: TRBV7-3
J gene: TRBJ2-3

CDR3 DNA: TGTGCCAGCAGTGACGAAGGACAGGGAGTATACGAGCAGTACTTC
CDR3 protein: CASSDEGQGVYEQYF
D gene: TRBD1
clone size: NA
V gene: TRBV6-4
J gene: TRBJ2-7

CDR3 DNA: TGTGCCAGCAGCGTAGGGGACAGGGGAGGGGAGAGATATGGCTACACCTTC
CDR3 protein: CASSVGDRGGERYGYTF
D gene: TRBD1
clone size: NA
V gene: TRBV9
J gene: TRBJ1-2

CDR3 DNA: TGTGCCAGCAGCCCTCGGTGGGAGTCTCTCGGTGAGCAGTTCTTC
CDR3 protein: CASSPRWESLGEQFF
D gene: NA
clone size: NA
V gene: TRBV9
J gene: TRBJ2-1

CDR3 DNA: TGTGCCAGCAGCCTGGACACCAATCAGCCCCAGCATTTT
CDR3 protein: CASSLDTNQPQHF
D gene: NA
clone size: NA
V gene: TRBV7-6
J gene: TRBJ1-5

CDR3 DNA: TGTGCCAGCTCACCCGGACTAGCGGGACCGCCTAATGAGCAGTTCTTC
CDR3 protein: CASSPGLAGPPNEQFF
D gene: TRBD2
clone size: few
V gene: TRBV18
J gene: TRBJ2-1

CDR3 DNA: TGTGCCAGCAGTTTGTGGCGGGAGCGGGGAGGCACGCAGTATTTT
CDR3 protein: CASSLWRERGGTQYF
D gene: TRBD2
clone size: NA
V gene: TRBV27
J gene: TRBJ2-3

CDR3 DNA: TGTGCCAGCAGCGCATCCTCTGGAAACACCATATATTTT
CDR3 protein: CASSASSGNTIYF
D gene: NA
clone size: NA
V gene: TRBV9
J gene: TRBJ1-3

CDR3 DNA: TGCGCCAGCAGCTCGATACAGGGCCCTGGGGAGCAGTACTTC
CDR3 protein: CASSSIQGPGEQYF
D gene: NA
clone size: NA
V gene: TRBV5-1
J gene: TRBJ2-7

CDR3 DNA: TGTGCCAGCAGTGGGCGGGCCGGGACTGGAGCAGAGACCCGGTACTTC
CDR3 protein: CASSGRAGTGAETRYF
D gene: NA
clone size: NA
V gene: TRBV6-1
J gene: TRBJ2-5

CDR3 DNA: TGTGCCAGCAGTTCCCGGGACAGGGCCTACGAGCAGTACTTC
CDR3 protein: CASSSRDRAYEQYF
D gene: TRBD1
clone size: NA
V gene: TRBV28
J gene: TRBJ2-7

CDR3 DNA: TGTGCCATCAGTGACCCCGGGATCCGAGACGGCGAGCAGTACTTC
CDR3 protein: CAISDPGIRDGEQYF
D gene: NA
clone size: few
V gene: TRBV10-3
J gene: TRBJ2-7

CDR3 DNA: TGTGCCAGCAGCCCCACACCGTACAATGAGCAGTTCTTC
CDR3 protein: CASSPTPYNEQFF
D gene: NA
clone size: NA
V gene: TRBV7-3
J gene: TRBJ2-1